This T cell receptor (beta chain) comes out of a study of response to subunit inactivated influenza vaccine. Whole-study findings and limits: The authors suggested that every seasonal influenza vaccination recruits few new T cells.

This clonotype appeared a few times. Its antigen is unidentified. Trimming shortened V by 8 bases and J by 5 bases, and 18 bases separated the two germline ends. This CDR3 has 14 residues. TCRdb re-analysed the RT-PCR reads in MiXCR, keeping a single row per CDR3 protein. The sample includes 610,000 or so distinct CDR3 sequences, around 13% of them seen just once. The V and J genes are TRBV12-3 or TRBV12-4 and TRBJ2-5, with D perhaps matching TRBD2 (6 bases). The TCR sequence derives from a middle-aged man who received an inactivated influenza vaccine. Material: PBMCs from blood, obtained approximately 13 days after vaccination. CDR3 region: CASGEAGGRETQYF. The CDR3 DNA reads as TGTGCCAGCGGGGAAGCCGGGGGTAGGGAGACCCAGTACTTC.